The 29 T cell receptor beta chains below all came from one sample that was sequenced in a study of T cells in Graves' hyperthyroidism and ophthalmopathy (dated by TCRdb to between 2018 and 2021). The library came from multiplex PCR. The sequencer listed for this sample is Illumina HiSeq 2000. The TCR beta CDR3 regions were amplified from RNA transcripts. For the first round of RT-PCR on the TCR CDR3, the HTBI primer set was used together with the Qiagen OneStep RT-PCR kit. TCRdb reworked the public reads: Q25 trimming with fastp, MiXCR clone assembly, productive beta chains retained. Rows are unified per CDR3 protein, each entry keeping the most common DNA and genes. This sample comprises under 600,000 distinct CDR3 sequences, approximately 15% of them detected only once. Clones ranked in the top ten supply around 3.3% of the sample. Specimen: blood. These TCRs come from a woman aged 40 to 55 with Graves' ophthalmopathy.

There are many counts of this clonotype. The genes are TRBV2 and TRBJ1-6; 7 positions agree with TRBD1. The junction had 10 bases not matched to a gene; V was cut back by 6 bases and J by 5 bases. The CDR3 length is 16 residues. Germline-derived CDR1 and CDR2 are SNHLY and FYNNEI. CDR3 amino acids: CASRSEQGRNNSPLHF. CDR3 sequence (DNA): TGTGCCAGCAGGTCTGAACAGGGGAGAAATAATTCACCCCTCCACTTT.

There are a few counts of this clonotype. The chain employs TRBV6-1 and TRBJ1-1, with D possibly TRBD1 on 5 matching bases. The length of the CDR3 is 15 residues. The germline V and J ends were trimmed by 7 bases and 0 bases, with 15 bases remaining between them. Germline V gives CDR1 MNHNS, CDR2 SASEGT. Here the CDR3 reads CASNRPTTMNTEAFF. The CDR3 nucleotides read TGTGCCAGCAACAGGCCGACTACTATGAACACTGAAGCTTTCTTT.

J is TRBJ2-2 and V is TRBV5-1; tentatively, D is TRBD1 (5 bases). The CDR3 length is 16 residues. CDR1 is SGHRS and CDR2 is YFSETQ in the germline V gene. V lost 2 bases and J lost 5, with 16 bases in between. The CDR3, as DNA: TGCGCCAGCAGCTTAGGATACGGACAAGCGACCGGGGAGCTGTTTTTT. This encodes CASSLGYGQATGELFF. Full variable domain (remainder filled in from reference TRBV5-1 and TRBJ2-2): KAGVTQTPRYLIKTRGQQVTLSCSPISGHRSVSWYQQTPGQGLQFLFEYFSETQRNKGNFPGRFSGRQFSNSRSEMNVSTLELGDSALYLCASSLGYGQATGELFFGEGSRLTVL.

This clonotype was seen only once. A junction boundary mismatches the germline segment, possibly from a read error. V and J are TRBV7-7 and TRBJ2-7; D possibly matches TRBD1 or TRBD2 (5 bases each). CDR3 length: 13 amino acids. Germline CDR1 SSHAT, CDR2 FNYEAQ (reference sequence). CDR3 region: CASSPGPQYEQYF. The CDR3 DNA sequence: TGTGCTAGCAGCCCGGGACCCCAATACGAGCAGTACTTC.

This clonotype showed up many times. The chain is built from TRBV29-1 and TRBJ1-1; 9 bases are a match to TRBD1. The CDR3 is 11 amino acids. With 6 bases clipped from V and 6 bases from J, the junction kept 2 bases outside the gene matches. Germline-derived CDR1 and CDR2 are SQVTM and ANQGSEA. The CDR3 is CSVDRGAEAFF. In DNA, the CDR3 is TGCAGCGTCGACAGGGGGGCTGAAGCTTTCTTT.

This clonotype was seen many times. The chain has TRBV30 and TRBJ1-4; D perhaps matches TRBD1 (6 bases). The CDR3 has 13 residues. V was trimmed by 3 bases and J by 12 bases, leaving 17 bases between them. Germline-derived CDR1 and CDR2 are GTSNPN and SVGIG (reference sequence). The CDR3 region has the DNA TGTGCCTGGAGACTCAAGCAAGGGGGGCAACTGTTTTTT. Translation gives CAWRLKQGGQLFF.

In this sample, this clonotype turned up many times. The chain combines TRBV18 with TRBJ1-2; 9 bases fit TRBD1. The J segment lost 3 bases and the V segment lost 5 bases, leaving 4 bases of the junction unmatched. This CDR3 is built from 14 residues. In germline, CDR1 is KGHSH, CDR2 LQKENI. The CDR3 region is CASSARQGDYGYTF. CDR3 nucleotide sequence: TGTGCCAGCTCAGCGAGACAGGGGGACTATGGCTACACCTTC.

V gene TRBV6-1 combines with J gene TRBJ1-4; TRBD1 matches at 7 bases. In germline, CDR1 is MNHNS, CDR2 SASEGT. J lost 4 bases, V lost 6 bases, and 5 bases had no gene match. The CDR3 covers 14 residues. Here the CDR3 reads CASRRGQSNEKLFF. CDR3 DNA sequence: TGTGCCAGCAGGCGGGGACAGAGTAATGAAAAACTGTTTTTT.

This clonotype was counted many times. The CDR3 DNA is TGTGCCAGCTCACCACCGGGAGGGAACACCGGGGAGCTGTTTTTT. It is translated as CASSPPGGNTGELFF. This chain joins TRBV18 and TRBJ2-2, with D possibly matching TRBD2 (6 bases). V gave up 0 bases and J gave up 1 base, with 6 bases separating them. In germline, CDR1 is KGHSH, CDR2 LQKENI. The CDR3 spans 15 residues.

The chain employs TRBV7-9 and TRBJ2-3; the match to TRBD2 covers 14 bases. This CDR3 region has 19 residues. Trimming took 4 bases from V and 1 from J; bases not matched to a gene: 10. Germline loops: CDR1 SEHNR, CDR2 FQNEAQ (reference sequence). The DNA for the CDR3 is TGTGCCAGCAGCTCGACTAGCGGGGGGGCCAATATAGGCACAGATACGCAGTATTTT. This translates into CASSSTSGGANIGTDTQYF.

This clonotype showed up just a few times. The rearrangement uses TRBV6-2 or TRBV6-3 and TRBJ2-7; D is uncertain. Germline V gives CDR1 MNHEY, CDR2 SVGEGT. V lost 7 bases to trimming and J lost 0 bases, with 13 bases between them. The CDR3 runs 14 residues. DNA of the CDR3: TGTGCCAGCAAGGCCTATCCATCCTCCTACGAGCAGTACTTC. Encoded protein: CASKAYPSSYEQYF.

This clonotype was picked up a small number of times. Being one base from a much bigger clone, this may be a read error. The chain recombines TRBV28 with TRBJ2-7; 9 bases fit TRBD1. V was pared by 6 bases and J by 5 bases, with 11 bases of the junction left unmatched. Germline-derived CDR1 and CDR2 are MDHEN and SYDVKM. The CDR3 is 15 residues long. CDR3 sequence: CASSTTGTGPNEQYF. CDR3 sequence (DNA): TGTGCCAGCAGCACAACCGGGACAGGGCCCAACGAGCAGTACTTC. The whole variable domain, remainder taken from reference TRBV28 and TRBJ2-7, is DVKVTQSSRYLVKRTGEKVFLECVQDMDHENMFWYRQDPGLGLRLIYFSYDVKMKEKGDIPEGYSVSREKKERFSLILESASTNQTSMYLCASSTTGTGPNEQYFGPGTRLTVT.

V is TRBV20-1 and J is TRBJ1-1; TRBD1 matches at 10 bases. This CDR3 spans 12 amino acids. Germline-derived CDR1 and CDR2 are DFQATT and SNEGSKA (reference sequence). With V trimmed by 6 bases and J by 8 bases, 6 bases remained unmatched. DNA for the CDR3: TGCAGTGCACCACGGACAGGGGGAGAAGCTTTCTTT. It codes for CSAPRTGGEAFF.

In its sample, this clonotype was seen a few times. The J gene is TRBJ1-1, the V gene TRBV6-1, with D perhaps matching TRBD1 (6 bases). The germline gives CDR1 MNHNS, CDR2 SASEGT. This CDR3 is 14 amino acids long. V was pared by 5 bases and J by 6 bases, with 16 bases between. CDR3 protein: CASSLPGHASEAFF. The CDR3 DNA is TGTGCCAGCAGTCTTCCGGGACACGCCTCTGAAGCTTTCTTT.

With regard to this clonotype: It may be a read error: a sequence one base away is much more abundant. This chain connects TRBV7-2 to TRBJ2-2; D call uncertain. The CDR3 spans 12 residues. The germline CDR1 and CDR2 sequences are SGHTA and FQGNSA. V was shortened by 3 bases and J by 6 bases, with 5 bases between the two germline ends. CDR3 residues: CASSFVAGELFF. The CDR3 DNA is TGTGCCAGCAGCTTTGTTGCCGGGGAGCTGTTTTTT.

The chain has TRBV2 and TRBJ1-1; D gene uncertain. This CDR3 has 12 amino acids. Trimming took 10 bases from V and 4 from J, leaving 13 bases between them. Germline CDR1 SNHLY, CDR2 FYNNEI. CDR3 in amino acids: CAITPPSTEAFF. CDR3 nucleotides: TGTGCCATCACGCCCCCTAGCACTGAAGCTTTCTTT.

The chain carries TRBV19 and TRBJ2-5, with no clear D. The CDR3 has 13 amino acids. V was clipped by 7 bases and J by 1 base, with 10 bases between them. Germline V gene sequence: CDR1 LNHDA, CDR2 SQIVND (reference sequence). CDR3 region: CASNTPGQETQYF. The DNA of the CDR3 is TGTGCCAGTAACACTCCGGGCCAAGAGACCCAGTACTTC.

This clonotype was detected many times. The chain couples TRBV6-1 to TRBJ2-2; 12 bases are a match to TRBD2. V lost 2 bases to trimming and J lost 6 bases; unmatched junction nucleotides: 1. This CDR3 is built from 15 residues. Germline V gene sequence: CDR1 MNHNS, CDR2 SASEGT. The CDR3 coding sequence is TGTGCCAGCAGTGAATCTAGCGGGGGGGCCGGGGAGCTGTTTTTT. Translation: CASSESSGGAGELFF.

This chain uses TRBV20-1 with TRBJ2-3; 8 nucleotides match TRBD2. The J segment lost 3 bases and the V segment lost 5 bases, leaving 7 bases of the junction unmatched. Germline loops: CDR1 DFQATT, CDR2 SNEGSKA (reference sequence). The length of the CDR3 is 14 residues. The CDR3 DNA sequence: TGCAGTGCTGAAAGCGGGAGCAGGACAGATACGCAGTATTTT. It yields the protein CSAESGSRTDTQYF.

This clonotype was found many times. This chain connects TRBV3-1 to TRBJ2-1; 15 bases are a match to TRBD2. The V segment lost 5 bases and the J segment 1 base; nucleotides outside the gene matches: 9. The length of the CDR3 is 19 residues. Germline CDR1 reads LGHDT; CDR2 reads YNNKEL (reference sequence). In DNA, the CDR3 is TGTGCCAGCAGCGGGCGGACTAGCGGGAGGGATTGGTCCTACAATGAGCAGTTCTTC. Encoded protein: CASSGRTSGRDWSYNEQFF.

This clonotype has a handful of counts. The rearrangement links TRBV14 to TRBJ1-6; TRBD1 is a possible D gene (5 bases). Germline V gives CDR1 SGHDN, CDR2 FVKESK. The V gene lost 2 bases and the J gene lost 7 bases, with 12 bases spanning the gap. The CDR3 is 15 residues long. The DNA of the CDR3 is TGTGCCAGCAGCCAATTTGCAGGGTTAAATTCACCCCTCCACTTT. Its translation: CASSQFAGLNSPLHF.

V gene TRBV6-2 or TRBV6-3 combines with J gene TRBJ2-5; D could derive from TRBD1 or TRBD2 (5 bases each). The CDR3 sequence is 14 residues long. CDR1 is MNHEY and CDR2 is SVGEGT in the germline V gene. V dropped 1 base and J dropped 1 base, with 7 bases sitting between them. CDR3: CASSYYGAQETQYF. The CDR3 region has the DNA TGTGCCAGCAGTTACTACGGGGCCCAAGAGACCCAGTACTTC.

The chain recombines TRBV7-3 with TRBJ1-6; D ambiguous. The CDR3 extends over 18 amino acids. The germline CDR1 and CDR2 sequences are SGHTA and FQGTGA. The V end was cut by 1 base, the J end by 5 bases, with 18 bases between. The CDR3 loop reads CASSLKVAQLDHNSPLHF. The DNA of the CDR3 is TGTGCCAGCAGCTTAAAGGTAGCTCAATTGGACCATAATTCACCCCTCCACTTT.

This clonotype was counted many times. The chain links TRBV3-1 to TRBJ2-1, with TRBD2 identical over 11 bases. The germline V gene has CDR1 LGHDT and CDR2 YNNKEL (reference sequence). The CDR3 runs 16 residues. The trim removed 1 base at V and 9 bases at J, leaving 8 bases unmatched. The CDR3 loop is CASSQGGTSGRGEQFF. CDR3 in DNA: TGTGCCAGCAGCCAAGGCGGGACTAGCGGACGGGGTGAGCAGTTCTTC.

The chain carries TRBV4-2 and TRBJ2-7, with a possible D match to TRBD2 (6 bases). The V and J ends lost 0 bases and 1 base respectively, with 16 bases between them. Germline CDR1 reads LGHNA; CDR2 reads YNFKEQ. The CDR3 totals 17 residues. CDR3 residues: CASSQDLVGSPSYEQYF. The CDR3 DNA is TGTGCCAGCAGCCAAGATCTGGTCGGGAGCCCATCCTACGAGCAGTACTTC.

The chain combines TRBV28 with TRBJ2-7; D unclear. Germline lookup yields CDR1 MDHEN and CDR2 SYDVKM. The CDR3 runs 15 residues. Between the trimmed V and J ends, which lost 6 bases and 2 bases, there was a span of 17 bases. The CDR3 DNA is TGTGCCAGCAGGCCTCCGGGCGCCCAAGCCTACGAGCAGTACTTC. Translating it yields CASRPPGAQAYEQYF.

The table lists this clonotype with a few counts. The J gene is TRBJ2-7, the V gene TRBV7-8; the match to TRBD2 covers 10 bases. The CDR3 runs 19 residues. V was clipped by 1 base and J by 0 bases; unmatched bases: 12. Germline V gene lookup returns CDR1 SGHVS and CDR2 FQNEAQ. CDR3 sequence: CASSLESGTSVGSSYEQYF. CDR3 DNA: TGTGCCAGCAGCTTAGAATCCGGGACTAGCGTTGGAAGCTCCTACGAGCAGTACTTC.

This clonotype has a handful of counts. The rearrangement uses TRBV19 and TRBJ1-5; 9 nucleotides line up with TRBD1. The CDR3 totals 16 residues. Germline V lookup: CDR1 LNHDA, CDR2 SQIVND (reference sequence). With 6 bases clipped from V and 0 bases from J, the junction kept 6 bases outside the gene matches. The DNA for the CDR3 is TGTGCCAGTAGGAATACAGGGGGCTATAGCAATCAGCCCCAGCATTTT. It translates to CASRNTGGYSNQPQHF.

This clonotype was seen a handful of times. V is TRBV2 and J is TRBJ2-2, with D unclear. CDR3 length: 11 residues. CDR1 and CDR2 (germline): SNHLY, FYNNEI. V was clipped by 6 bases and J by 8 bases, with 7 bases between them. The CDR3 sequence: CASRESGELFF. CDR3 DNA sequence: TGTGCCAGCAGGGAGTCTGGGGAGCTGTTTTTT.